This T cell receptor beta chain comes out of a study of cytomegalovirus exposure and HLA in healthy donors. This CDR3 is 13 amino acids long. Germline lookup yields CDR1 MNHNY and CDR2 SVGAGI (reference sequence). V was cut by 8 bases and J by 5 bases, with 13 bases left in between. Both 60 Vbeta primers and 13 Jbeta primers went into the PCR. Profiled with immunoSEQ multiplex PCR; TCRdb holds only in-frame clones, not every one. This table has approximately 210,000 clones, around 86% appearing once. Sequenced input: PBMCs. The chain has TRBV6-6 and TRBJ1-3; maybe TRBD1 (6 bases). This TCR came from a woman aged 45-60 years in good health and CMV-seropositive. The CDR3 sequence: CASGTQGRNTIYF. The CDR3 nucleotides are TGTGCCAGCGGGACACAAGGACGAAACACCATATATTTT.